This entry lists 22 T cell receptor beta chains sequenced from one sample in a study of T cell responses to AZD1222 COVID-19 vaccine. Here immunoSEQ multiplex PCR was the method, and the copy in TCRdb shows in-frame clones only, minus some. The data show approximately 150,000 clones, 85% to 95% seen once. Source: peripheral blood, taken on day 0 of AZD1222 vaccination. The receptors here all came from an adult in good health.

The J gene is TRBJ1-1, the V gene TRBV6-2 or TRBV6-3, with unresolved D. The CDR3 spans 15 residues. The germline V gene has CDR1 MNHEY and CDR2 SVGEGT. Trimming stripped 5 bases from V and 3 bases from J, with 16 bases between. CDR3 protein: CASSPRQSLYTEAFF. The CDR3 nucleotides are TGTGCCAGCAGTCCCCGTCAGAGCCTCTACACTGAAGCTTTCTTT.

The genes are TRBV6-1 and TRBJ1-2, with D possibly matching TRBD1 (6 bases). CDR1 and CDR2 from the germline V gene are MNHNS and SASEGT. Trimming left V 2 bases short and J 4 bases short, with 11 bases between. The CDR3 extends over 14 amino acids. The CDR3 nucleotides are TGTGCCAGCAGTGAAAGGGGGATTAGCTATGGCTACACCTTC. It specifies CASSERGISYGYTF.

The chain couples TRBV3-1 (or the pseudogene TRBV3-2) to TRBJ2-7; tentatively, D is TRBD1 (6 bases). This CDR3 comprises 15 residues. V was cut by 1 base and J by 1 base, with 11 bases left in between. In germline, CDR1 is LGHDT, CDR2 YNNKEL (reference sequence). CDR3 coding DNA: TGTGCCAGCAGCCAAGGCACCGGGACATCCTACGAGCAGTACTTC. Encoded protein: CASSQGTGTSYEQYF.

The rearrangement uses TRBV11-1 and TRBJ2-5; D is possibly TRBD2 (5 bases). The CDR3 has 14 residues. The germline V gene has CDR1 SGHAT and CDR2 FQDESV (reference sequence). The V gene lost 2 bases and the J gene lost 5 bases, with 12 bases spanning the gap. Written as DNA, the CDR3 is TGTGCCAGCAGCTTACGGGGAGACGGGGAGACCCAGTACTTC. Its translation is CASSLRGDGETQYF.

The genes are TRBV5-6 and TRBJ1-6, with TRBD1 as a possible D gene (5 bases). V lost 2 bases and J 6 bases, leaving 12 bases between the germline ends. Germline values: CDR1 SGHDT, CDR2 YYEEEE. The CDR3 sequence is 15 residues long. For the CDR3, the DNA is TGTGCCAGCAGCTTTGGCAGGGCGAGTAATTCACCCCTCCACTTT. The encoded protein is CASSFGRASNSPLHF.

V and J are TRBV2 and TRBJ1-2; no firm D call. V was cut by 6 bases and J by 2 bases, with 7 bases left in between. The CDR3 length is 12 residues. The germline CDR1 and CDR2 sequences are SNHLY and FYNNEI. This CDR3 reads CASSQENYGYTF. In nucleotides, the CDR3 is TGTGCCAGCAGCCAAGAGAACTATGGCTACACCTTC.

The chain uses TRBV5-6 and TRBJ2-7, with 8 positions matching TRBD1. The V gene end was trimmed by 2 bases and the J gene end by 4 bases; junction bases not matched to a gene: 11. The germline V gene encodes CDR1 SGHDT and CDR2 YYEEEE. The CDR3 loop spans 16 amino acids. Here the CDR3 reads CASSLWTGLVGYEQYF. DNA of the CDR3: TGTGCCAGCAGCTTATGGACAGGGCTCGTTGGATACGAGCAGTACTTC.

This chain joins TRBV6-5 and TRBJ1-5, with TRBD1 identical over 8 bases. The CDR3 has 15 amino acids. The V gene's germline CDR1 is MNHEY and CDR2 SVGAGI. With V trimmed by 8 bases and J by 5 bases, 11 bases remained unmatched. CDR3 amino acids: CASARTGRFDQPQHF. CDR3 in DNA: TGTGCCAGCGCAAGGACAGGGAGGTTTGATCAGCCCCAGCATTTT.

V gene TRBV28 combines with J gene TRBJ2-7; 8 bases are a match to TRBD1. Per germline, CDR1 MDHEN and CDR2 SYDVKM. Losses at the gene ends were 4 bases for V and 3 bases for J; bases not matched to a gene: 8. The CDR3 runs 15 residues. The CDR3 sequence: CASSSPRTGNYEQYF. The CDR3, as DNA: TGTGCCAGCAGTTCCCCAAGGACAGGGAACTACGAGCAGTACTTC.

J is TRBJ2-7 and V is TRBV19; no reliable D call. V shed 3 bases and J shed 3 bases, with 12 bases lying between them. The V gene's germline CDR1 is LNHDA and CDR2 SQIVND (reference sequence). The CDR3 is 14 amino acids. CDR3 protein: CASSIRPLDYEQYF. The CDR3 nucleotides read TGTGCCAGTAGTATCCGACCTCTTGACTACGAGCAGTACTTC.

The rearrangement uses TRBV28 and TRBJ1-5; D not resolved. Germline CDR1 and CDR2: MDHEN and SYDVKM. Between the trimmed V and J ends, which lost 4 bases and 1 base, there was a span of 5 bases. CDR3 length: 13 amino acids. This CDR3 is CASSSTSNQPQHF. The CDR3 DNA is TGTGCCAGCAGTTCTACGAGCAATCAGCCCCAGCATTTT.

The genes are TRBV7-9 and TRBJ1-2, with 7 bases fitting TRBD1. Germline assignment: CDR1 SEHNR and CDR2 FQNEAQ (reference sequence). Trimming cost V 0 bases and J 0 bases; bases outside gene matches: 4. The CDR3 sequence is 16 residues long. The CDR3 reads CASSLAGTASNYGYTF. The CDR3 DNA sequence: TGTGCCAGCAGCTTAGCGGGGACAGCATCTAACTATGGCTACACCTTC.

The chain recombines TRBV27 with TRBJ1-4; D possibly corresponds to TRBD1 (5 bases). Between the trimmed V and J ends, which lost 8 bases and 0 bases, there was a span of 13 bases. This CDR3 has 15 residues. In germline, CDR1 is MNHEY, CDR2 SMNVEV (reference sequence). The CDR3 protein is CASGGAPSTNEKLFF. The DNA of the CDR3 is TGTGCCAGCGGGGGAGCGCCTTCAACTAATGAAAAACTGTTTTTT.

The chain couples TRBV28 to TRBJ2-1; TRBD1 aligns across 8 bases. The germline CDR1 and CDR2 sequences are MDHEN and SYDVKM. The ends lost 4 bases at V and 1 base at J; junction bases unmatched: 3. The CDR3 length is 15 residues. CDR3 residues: CASSSGQGSYNEQFF. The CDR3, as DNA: TGTGCCAGCAGTTCAGGACAGGGATCCTACAATGAGCAGTTCTTC.

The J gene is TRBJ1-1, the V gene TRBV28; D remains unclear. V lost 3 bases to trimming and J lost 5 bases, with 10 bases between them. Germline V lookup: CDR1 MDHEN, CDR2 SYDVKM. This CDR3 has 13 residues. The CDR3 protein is CASSLGGRTEAFF. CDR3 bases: TGTGCCAGCAGTTTGGGCGGGCGAACTGAAGCTTTCTTT. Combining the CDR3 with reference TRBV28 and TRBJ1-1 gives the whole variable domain DVKVTQSSRYLVKRTGEKVFLECVQDMDHENMFWYRQDPGLGLRLIYFSYDVKMKEKGDIPEGYSVSREKKERFSLILESASTNQTSMYLCASSLGGRTEAFFGQGTRLTVV.

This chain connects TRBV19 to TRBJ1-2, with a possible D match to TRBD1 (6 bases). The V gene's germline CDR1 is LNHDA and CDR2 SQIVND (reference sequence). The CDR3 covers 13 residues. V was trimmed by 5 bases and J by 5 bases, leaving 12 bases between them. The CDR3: CASSLDRYYGYTF. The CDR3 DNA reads TGTGCCAGTAGTCTTGACAGGTATTATGGCTACACCTTC.

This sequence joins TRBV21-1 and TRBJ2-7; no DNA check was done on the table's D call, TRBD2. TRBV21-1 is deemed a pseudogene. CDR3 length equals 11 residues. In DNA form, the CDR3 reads TGTGCCAGCAGCCCCCTCCACGAGCAGTACTTC. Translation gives CASSPLHEQYF.

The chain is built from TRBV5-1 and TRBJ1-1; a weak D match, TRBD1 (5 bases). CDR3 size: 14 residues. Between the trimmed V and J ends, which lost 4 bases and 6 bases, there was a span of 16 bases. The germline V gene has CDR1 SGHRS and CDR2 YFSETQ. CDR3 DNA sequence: TGCGCCAGCAGCCTGGCGGGGGGTGTCGCTGAAGCTTTCTTT. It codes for CASSLAGGVAEAFF. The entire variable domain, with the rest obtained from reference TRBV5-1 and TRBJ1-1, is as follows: KAGVTQTPRYLIKTRGQQVTLSCSPISGHRSVSWYQQTPGQGLQFLFEYFSETQRNKGNFPGRFSGRQFSNSRSEMNVSTLELGDSALYLCASSLAGGVAEAFFGQGTRLTVV.

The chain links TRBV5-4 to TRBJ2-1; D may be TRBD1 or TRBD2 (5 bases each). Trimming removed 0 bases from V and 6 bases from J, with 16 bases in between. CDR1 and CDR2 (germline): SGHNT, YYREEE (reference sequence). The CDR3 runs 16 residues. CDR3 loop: CASSLGAGPGGNEQFF. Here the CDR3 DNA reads TGTGCCAGCAGCTTGGGGGCGGGCCCTGGGGGCAATGAGCAGTTCTTC. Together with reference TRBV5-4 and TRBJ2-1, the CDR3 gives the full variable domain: ETGVTQSPTHLIKTRGQQVTLRCSSQSGHNTVSWYQQALGQGPQFIFQYYREEENGRGNFPPRFSGLQFPNYSSELNVNALELDDSALYLCASSLGAGPGGNEQFFGPGTRLTVL.

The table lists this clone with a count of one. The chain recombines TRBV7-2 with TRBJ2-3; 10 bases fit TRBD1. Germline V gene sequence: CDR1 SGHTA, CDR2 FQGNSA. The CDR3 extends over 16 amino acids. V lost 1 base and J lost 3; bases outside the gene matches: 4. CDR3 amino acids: CASSLVGQGLTDTQYF. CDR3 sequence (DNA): TGTGCCAGCAGCTTAGTGGGACAGGGGCTAACAGATACGCAGTATTTT. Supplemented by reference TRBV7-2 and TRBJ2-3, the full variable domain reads GAGVSQSPSNKVTEKGKDVELRCDPISGHTALYWYRQSLGQGLEFLIYFQGNSAPDKSGLPSDRFSAERTGGSVSTLTIQRTQQEDSAVYLCASSLVGQGLTDTQYFGPGTRLTVL.

CDR3 sequence reads: CASKEQPQHF. For the CDR3, the DNA is TGTGCCAGCAAGGAGCAGCCCCAGCATTTT. The chain links TRBV2 to TRBJ1-5; D is uncertain. Germline values: CDR1 SNHLY, CDR2 FYNNEI. This CDR3 is 10 amino acids long. Trimming left V 7 bases short and J 7 bases short, with 5 bases between.

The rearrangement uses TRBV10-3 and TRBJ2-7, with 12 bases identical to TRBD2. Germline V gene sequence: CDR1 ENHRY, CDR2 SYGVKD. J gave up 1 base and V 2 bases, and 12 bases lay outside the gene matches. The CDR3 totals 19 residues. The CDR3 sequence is CAISEEEGLAGLRSYEQYF. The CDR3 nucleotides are TGTGCCATCAGTGAGGAGGAAGGACTAGCGGGACTCCGATCCTACGAGCAGTACTTC.